This T cell receptor (beta chain) was obtained from a study of blood T cell repertoires in COVID-19. At the level of the study: T cells, B-cell-depleted T cells, or PBMCs provided the cDNA or gDNA that served as material.

With 2 bases removed from V and 8 bases from J, the gap between germline ends came to 21 bases. This CDR3 comprises 16 residues. Per the germline V gene, CDR1 is MNHEY and CDR2 is SVGAGI. Seattle researchers signed up patients amid active infection and tracked them longitudinally. The authors' processing: Reference gene primer amplification gave nucleated cell count estimates. Produced via immunoSEQ multiplex PCR; TCRdb's table is partial and in-frame only. That table furnishes V, J and clone size, whereas the DNA furnished D and trimming. The table lists about 130,000 clones, approximately 90% of them singletons.

This sequence originates from a man aged 55-75 years with COVID-19, enrolled during active disease. The chain joins TRBV6-5 to TRBJ1-2; D remains ambiguous. Material for sequencing was peripheral blood. The CDR3 DNA reads as TGTGCCAGCAGTTACGGCAGTAGGAGAGGGTCTTACGGCTACACCTTC. Its translation is CASSYGSRRGSYGYTF.